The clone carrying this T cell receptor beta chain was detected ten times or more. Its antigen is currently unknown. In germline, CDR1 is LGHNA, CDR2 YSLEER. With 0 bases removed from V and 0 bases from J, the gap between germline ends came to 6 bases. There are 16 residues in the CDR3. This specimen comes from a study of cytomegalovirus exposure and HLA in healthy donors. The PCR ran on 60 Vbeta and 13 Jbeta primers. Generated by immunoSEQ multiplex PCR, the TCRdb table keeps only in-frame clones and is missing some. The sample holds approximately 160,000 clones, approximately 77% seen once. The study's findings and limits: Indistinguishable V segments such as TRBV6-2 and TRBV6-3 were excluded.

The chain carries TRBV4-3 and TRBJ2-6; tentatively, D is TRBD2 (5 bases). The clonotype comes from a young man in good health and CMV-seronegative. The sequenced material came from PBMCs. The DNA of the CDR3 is TGCGCCAGCAGCCAAGATGCGGGCTCTGGGGCCAACGTCCTGACTTTC. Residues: CASSQDAGSGANVLTF.